Listed here are 13 T cell receptor beta chains from one sample, sequenced in a study of identical twins. TCRdb called the 5' RACE reads again in MiXCR, with one record for every CDR3 protein. Of about 220,000 distinct CDR3 sequences in the sample, around a tenth are singletons; the top ten hold over 4.5%. Sequencing input: memory (CD45RO+) T cells sorted from blood. These receptors were collected from a woman in her late teens or twenties in good health.

This chain links TRBV7-2 with TRBJ1-1; no reliable D call. The V end lost 0 bases, the J end lost 9 bases, and 14 bases lay between the germline ends. Germline V gene lookup returns CDR1 SGHTA and CDR2 FQGNSA. There are 14 residues in the CDR3. The CDR3 here is CASSLAQGTSKAFF. For the CDR3, the DNA is TGTGCCAGCAGCTTAGCGCAAGGAACCTCTAAAGCTTTCTTT.

The chain couples TRBV24-1 to TRBJ2-3; TRBD2 aligns across 10 bases. J was trimmed by 4 bases and V by 4 bases; bases with no gene match: 7. CDR1 KGHDR and CDR2 SFDVKD come from the germline V gene. CDR3 size: 16 residues. CDR3 in amino acids: CATSEPSGGAPDTQYF. Written as DNA, the CDR3 is TGTGCCACCAGTGAGCCTAGCGGGGGTGCCCCAGATACGCAGTATTTT.

There are a few counts of this clonotype. The gene calls are TRBV19 and TRBJ1-1, with no clear D. Trimming cost V 7 bases and J 4 bases, with 13 bases left between them. Germline V gene data show CDR1 as LNHDA and CDR2 as SQIVND (reference sequence). This CDR3 comprises 13 residues. CDR3 amino acids: CASKEGWGTEAFF. Here the CDR3 DNA reads TGTGCCAGTAAGGAGGGATGGGGCACTGAAGCTTTCTTT.

The rearrangement uses TRBV29-1 and TRBJ2-7, with D perhaps TRBD2 (7 bases). Germline V gene sequence: CDR1 SQVTM, CDR2 ANQGSEA. Between the trimmed V and J ends, which lost 7 bases and 0 bases, there was a span of 16 bases. There are 14 residues in the CDR3. CDR3 nucleotide sequence: TGCAGCGCGGTAGGGGGGGCCGACTCCTACGAGCAGTACTTC. This sequence encodes CSAVGGADSYEQYF.

V is TRBV20-1 and J is TRBJ2-7; the D gene is possibly TRBD2 (7 bases). The V gene lost 6 bases and the J gene lost 2 bases, with 11 bases spanning the gap. The length of the CDR3 is 12 residues. The germline CDR1 and CDR2 sequences are DFQATT and SNEGSKA (reference sequence). The CDR3 spells CSAAGAAYEQYF. CDR3 sequence (DNA): TGCAGTGCGGCGGGGGCGGCCTACGAGCAGTACTTC.

This clonotype was observed many times. This CDR3 reads CASSSGMVAATDTQYF. The CDR3 DNA follows: TGCGCCAGCAGCTCGGGGATGGTTGCAGCGACAGATACGCAGTATTTT. The genes are TRBV5-1 and TRBJ2-3, with D maybe TRBD2 (5 bases). The CDR3 has 16 residues. CDR1 is SGHRS and CDR2 is YFSETQ in the germline V gene. With 3 bases removed from V and 3 bases from J, the gap between germline ends came to 17 bases.

This clonotype occurred many times. The chain links TRBV20-1 to TRBJ2-3; 8 nucleotides match TRBD2. There are 15 residues in the CDR3. Germline V gene sequence: CDR1 DFQATT, CDR2 SNEGSKA (reference sequence). V shed 0 bases, J shed 9 bases, and the junction held 11 bases outside the gene matches. The CDR3 protein is CSARDPRGGIVTQYF. The CDR3 region has the DNA TGCAGTGCTAGAGATCCCCGGGGGGGGATAGTCACGCAGTATTTT.

This clonotype was counted between two and nine times. V is TRBV6-2 or TRBV6-3 and J is TRBJ2-7, with TRBD1 identical over 8 bases. V was pared by 4 bases and J by 3 bases, with 5 bases of the junction left unmatched. This CDR3 has 14 residues. Germline lookup yields CDR1 MNHEY and CDR2 SVGEGT. The CDR3 here is CASSFSTGGYEQYF. As DNA, the CDR3 is TGTGCCAGCAGTTTCTCTACAGGGGGCTACGAGCAGTACTTC.

This clonotype was found a few times. The V gene is TRBV6-1, the J gene TRBJ2-4, with D maybe TRBD2 (7 bases). V dropped 6 bases and J dropped 1 base, with 19 bases sitting between them. CDR3 length: 17 residues. CDR1 is MNHNS, CDR2 SASEGT, per germline. Here the CDR3 reads CASRDQGGGEAKNIQYF. In DNA form, the CDR3 reads TGTGCCAGCAGGGACCAGGGAGGGGGTGAGGCCAAAAACATTCAGTACTTC.

This chain uses TRBV29-1 with TRBJ2-1; TRBD2 aligns across 12 bases. From germline, CDR1 is SQVTM and CDR2 ANQGSEA. J lost 5 bases, V lost 6 bases, and 5 bases had no gene match. This CDR3 has 14 residues. CDR3: CSVWGLAGHNEQFF. The CDR3 nucleotides read TGCAGCGTATGGGGACTAGCGGGTCACAATGAGCAGTTCTTC.

There are a few counts of this clonotype. J is TRBJ2-5 and V is TRBV15, with D hard to call. This CDR3 contains 12 residues. Germline CDR1 and CDR2: LNHNV and YYDKDF (reference sequence). Trimming removed 5 bases from V and 5 bases from J, with 9 bases in between. CDR3 protein: CATSPVIETQYF. The CDR3 nucleotides are TGTGCCACCAGCCCCGTTATTGAGACCCAGTACTTC.

There are a few counts of this clonotype. This rearrangement joins TRBV11-3 to TRBJ2-7; D possibly corresponds to TRBD1 (6 bases). CDR3 length: 14 amino acids. Between the trimmed V and J ends, which lost 5 bases and 0 bases, there was a span of 11 bases. In germline, CDR1 is SGHNT, CDR2 YENEEA. This chain's CDR3 is CASSPGQISYEQYF. CDR3 in DNA: TGTGCCAGCAGCCCTGGACAGATCTCCTACGAGCAGTACTTC.

V and J are TRBV4-3 and TRBJ2-7; no firm D call. Germline V gene data show CDR1 as LGHNA and CDR2 as YSLEER. The CDR3 extends over 16 amino acids. V was cut by 0 bases and J by 3 bases, with 15 bases left in between. CDR3 loop: CASSQDLGLYNYEQYF. CDR3 sequence (DNA): TGCGCCAGCAGCCAAGATCTCGGGCTCTACAACTACGAGCAGTACTTC.